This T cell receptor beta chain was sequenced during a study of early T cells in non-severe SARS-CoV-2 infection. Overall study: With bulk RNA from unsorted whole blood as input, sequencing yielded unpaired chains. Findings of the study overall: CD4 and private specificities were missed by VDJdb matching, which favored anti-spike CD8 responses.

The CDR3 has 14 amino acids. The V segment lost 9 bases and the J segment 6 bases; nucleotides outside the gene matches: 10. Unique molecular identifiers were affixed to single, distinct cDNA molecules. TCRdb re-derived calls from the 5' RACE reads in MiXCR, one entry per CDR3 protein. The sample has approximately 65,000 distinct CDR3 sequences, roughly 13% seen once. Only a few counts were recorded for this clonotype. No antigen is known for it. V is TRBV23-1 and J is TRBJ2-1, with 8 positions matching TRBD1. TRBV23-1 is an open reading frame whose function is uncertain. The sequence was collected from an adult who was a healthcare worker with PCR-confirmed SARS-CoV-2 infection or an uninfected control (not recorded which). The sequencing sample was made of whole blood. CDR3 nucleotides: TGCGCCAGGGAATATCCTACAGGGGGCAATGAGCAGTTCTTC. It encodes CAREYPTGGNEQFF.